Listed below are T cell receptor beta chains from one sample, sequenced in a study of metastatic and nonmetastatic thyroid tumors. TCRdb re-called clones via MiXCR from the PCR reads. The data hold about 22,000 clones, with more than 15% observed a single time. Sequencing input: adjacent normal tissue. Receptors originate from a male donor with papillary thyroid cancer or a benign thyroid nodule (not recorded which). Some clones in this sample may be carry-over from other donors' samples. CDR3s include the opening cysteine and the closing phenylalanine or tryptophan. D genes are given only for firm matches. The size of a clone is reported for some rows only, either as once, few or many, or as a class for expanded clones.

J: TRBJ1-2
V: TRBV30
size: -
D: -
DNA: TGTGCCTGGCGAGGGGGGGCGGAGGGCTACACCTTC
CDR3: CAWRGGAEGYTF

J: TRBJ2-7
V: TRBV20-1
size: few
D: TRBD2
DNA: TGCAGTGCTAGAGGGGGTAGCGGGGCCTCCTACGAGCAGTACTTC
CDR3: CSARGGSGASYEQYF

J: TRBJ2-1
V: TRBV28
size: medium-sized
D: TRBD2
DNA: TGTGCCAGCAGTTGGACTAGCGGGGAGTCCTACAATGAGCAGTTCTTC
CDR3: CASSWTSGESYNEQFF

J: TRBJ1-1
V: TRBV7-9
size: many
D: -
DNA: TGTGCCAGCAGCTTCGGCTCGGTGAACACTGAAGCTTTCTTT
CDR3: CASSFGSVNTEAFF

J: TRBJ2-2
V: TRBV11-1
size: -
D: TRBD1
DNA: TGTGCCAGTAGTCCGCGACAGGGGGCGCTCACCGGGGAGCTGTTTTTT
CDR3: CASSPRQGALTGELFF

J: TRBJ2-2
V: TRBV15
size: many
D: TRBD2
DNA: TGTGCCACCAGCAGAAAGCGGGGCTCCCTGAACACCGGGGAGCTGTTTTTT
CDR3: CATSRKRGSLNTGELFF

J: TRBJ2-6
V: TRBV12-3/TRBV12-4
size: many
D: -
DNA: TGTGCCAGCAGTTTAAGGATGTCGGGGGCCAACGTCCTGACTTTC
CDR3: CASSLRMSGANVLTF

J: TRBJ1-1
V: TRBV15
size: many
D: TRBD1
DNA: TGTGCCACCAGCAGCCGGGGACAGGAAGCTTTCTTT
CDR3: CATSSRGQEAFF

J: TRBJ2-7
V: TRBV19
size: many
D: -
DNA: TGTGCCAGTAGTAAGGACAGCCTCTACGAGCAGTACTTC
CDR3: CASSKDSLYEQYF

J: TRBJ2-3
V: TRBV6-5
size: few
D: -
DNA: TGTGCCAGCAGTTACGAGGGCGGGACCGATACGCAGTATTTT
CDR3: CASSYEGGTDTQYF

J: TRBJ2-1
V: TRBV7-9
size: many
D: TRBD2
DNA: TGTGCCAGCAGCCCTGGGACTAGGGGTGAGCAGTTCTTC
CDR3: CASSPGTRGEQFF

J: TRBJ1-2
V: TRBV5-1
size: many
D: -
DNA: TGCGCCAGCAGCTTGGAAGGTACAGTCTATGGCTACACCTTC
CDR3: CASSLEGTVYGYTF

J: TRBJ2-2
V: TRBV12-1
size: few
D: -
DNA: TGTGCCAGCAGCCCTAGGGACAGTAACACCGGGGAGCTGTTTTTT
CDR3: CASSPRDSNTGELFF

J: TRBJ2-1
V: TRBV7-3
size: many
D: TRBD2
DNA: TGTGCCAGCAGCTTAATCGGAGGCGGGACTAGCGAACAAGGGAGCATCTACAATGAGCAGTTCTTC
CDR3: CASSLIGGGTSEQGSIYNEQFF

J: TRBJ1-2
V: TRBV12-3/TRBV12-4
size: once
D: -
DNA: TGTGCCAGCACCCCAGGTCTTTCATATGGCTACACCTTC
CDR3: CASTPGLSYGYTF

J: TRBJ2-1
V: TRBV5-1
size: many
D: TRBD2
DNA: TGCGCCAGCAGCTTAGAAGCGGGGGGGCCTTACAATGAGCAGTTCTTC
CDR3: CASSLEAGGPYNEQFF